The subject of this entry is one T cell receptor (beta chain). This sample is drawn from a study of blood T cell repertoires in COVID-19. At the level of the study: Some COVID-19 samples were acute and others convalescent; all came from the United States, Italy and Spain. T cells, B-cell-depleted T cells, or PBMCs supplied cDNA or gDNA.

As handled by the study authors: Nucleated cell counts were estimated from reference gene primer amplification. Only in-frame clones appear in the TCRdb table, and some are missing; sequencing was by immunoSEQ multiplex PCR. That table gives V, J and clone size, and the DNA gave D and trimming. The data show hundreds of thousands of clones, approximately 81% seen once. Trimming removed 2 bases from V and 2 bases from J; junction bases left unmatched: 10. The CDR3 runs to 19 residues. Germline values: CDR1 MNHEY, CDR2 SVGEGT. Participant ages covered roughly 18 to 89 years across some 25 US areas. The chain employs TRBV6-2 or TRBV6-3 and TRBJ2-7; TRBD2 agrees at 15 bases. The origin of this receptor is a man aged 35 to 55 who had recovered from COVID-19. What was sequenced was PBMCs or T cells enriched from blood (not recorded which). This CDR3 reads CASSYTTSGTSGGTYEQYF. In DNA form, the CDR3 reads TGTGCCAGCAGTTACACAACCTCCGGGACTAGCGGGGGGACCTACGAGCAGTACTTC.